Listed below are T cell receptor beta chains from one sample, sequenced in a study of blood T cell repertoires in COVID-19. TCRdb's copy holds only in-frame clones and misses some; the assay was immunoSEQ multiplex PCR. The data hold roughly 210,000 clones, with around 84% observed a single time. The specimen was peripheral blood. The source is a woman over 75 with COVID-19, enrolled during active disease. Both conserved end residues are part of each CDR3. The D gene is left open where the match is weak. For some rows the clone size is stated as once, few or many, or as a class when expanded; others skip it.

d_gene | abundance | j_gene | v_gene | CDR3aa
NA | NA | TRBJ2-1 | TRBV11-2 | CASSLSTISYNEQFF
NA | NA | TRBJ2-7 | TRBV2 | CASRADSPTYEQYF
NA | NA | TRBJ2-3 | TRBV10-3 | CATGTSTDTQYF
TRBD1 | NA | TRBJ1-2 | TRBV28 | CASRDGTGQRGGYTF
TRBD1 | NA | TRBJ1-4 | TRBV4-3 | CASSQVASQGAYGLFF
NA | NA | TRBJ1-2 | TRBV12-5 | CASGLVLGGSQGDDGYTF
TRBD1 | NA | TRBJ1-3 | TRBV28 | CASSLLSSDRGHSSGNTIYF
TRBD1 | NA | TRBJ1-1 | TRBV7-2 | CASSSPGTGGMNTEAFF
NA | NA | TRBJ2-7 | TRBV30 | CAWRRGGTSREQYF
NA | NA | TRBJ2-4 | TRBV11-2 | CASSIGGPDQYF
NA | few | TRBJ2-1 | TRBV6-6 | CASQGHPESNEQFF
TRBD1 | NA | TRBJ1-4 | TRBV18 | CASSGTGDEKLFF
TRBD1 | NA | TRBJ2-7 | TRBV12-3/TRBV12-4 | CASSRGQGGEQYF
TRBD2 | few | TRBJ2-3 | TRBV7-2 | CASSYRSGGARYTDTQYF
NA | once | TRBJ1-1 | TRBV10-3 | CAISAPLGGAGGTEAFF
NA | NA | TRBJ1-5 | TRBV28 | CASSPRAGNQPQHF
NA | NA | TRBJ2-2 | TRBV7-2 | CASSPLVGQAGELFF
NA | NA | TRBJ1-1 | TRBV25-1 | CASKQQGLNTEAFF
NA | NA | TRBJ2-3 | TRBV4-2 | CASSQAFFGSDTQYF
NA | few | TRBJ2-2 | TRBV2 | CASSVGVGVTGELFF
NA | few | TRBJ1-1 | TRBV7-8 | CASSLGTGPMNTEAFF
NA | NA | TRBJ1-1 | TRBV28 | CASSLSGRGGGTEAFF
NA | once | TRBJ1-2 | TRBV30 | CAWSVDRITSGGYTF
TRBD1 | once | TRBJ1-3 | TRBV6-5 | CAGGQGVISGNTIYF
NA | NA | TRBJ2-7 | TRBV28 | CASYRVPYEQYF
NA | few | TRBJ1-1 | TRBV28 | CASSLSGAGGEAFF
TRBD2 | NA | TRBJ2-1 | TRBV24-1 | CATSEPASGKQFF
NA | NA | TRBJ1-1 | TRBV18 | CASSPAGVGTEAFF
NA | once | TRBJ2-1 | TRBV24-1 | CATSDSLYDNGYNEQFF
NA | NA | TRBJ1-5 | TRBV9 | CASSTHTDQPQHF
NA | NA | TRBJ1-2 | TRBV6-5 | CASRKTDYYGYTF
NA | NA | TRBJ2-3 | TRBV7-8 | CASSLAGGTDTQYF
TRBD1 | NA | TRBJ2-5 | TRBV24-1 | CATSDPTGMAETQYF
TRBD1 | NA | TRBJ1-3 | TRBV10-3 | CAISRSTGAGNTIYF
NA | NA | TRBJ1-1 | TRBV9 | CASTNPGGGKAFF
TRBD1 | few | TRBJ1-3 | TRBV6-4 | CASSDPWDRASGNTIYF
TRBD2 | NA | TRBJ2-5 | TRBV10-2 | CASSGGGETQYF
NA | NA | TRBJ1-4 | TRBV13 | CASGPGRGEKLFF
TRBD1 | NA | TRBJ1-1 | TRBV5-6 | CASSPGQGLTTEAFF
TRBD2 | NA | TRBJ2-3 | TRBV7-3 | CASSASSGGADTQYF
NA | few | TRBJ1-1 | TRBV5-1 | CASSSGGRTDNTEAFF
NA | NA | TRBJ1-1 | TRBV7-8 | CASSLEQGLNTEAFF
TRBD1 | NA | TRBJ1-6 | TRBV6-5 | CASSYSDRVDSPLHF
NA | NA | TRBJ2-7 | TRBV7-8 | CASSLQGYEQYF
NA | NA | TRBJ2-2 | TRBV2 | CASSLQGFHGELFF
NA | NA | TRBJ1-6 | TRBV6-5 | CASSLTGYNSPLHF
TRBD1 | NA | TRBJ1-2 | TRBV6-5 | CASSYRGDRGYGYTF
NA | NA | TRBJ2-2 | TRBV6-5 | CASSYSMAGGELFF
NA | NA | TRBJ1-1 | TRBV2 | CASSEGELPTEAFF
NA | NA | TRBJ2-6 | TRBV2 | CASTPQGSGANVLTF
NA | once | TRBJ1-6 | TRBV3-1/TRBV3-2 | CASSQRAAGYNSPLHF
NA | NA | TRBJ2-5 | TRBV11-3 | CASSLNGEETQYF
TRBD2 | NA | TRBJ2-4 | TRBV2 | CASSEFETSGGDIQYF
NA | NA | TRBJ1-1 | TRBV12-3/TRBV12-4 | CASRPGYTEAFF
NA | NA | TRBJ1-6 | TRBV6-1 | CASSELQGGSPLHF
NA | NA | TRBJ1-2 | TRBV5-4 | CASSLAMSGNGYTF
TRBD1 | NA | TRBJ2-4 | TRBV19 | CASSPGTAGNIQYF
NA | few | TRBJ1-2 | TRBV5-1 | CASSLAPRDPQSGYTF
TRBD1 | NA | TRBJ1-5 | TRBV30 | CAWSVIGGSGNQPQHF
NA | NA | TRBJ2-1 | TRBV4-3 | CASSQDISLTEQFF